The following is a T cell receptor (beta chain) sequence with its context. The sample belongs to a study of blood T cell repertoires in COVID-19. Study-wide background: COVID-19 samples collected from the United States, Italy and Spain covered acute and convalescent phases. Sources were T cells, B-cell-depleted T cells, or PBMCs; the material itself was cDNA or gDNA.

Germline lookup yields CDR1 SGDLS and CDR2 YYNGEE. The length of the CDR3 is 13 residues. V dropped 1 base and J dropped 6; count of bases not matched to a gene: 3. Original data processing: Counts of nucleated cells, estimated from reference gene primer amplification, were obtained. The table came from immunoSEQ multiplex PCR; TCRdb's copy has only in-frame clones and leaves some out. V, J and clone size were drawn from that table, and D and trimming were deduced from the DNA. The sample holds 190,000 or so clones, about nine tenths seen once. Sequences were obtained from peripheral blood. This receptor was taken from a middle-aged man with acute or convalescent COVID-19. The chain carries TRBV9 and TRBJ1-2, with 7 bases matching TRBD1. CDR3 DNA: TGTGCCAGCAGCGTACAGGGGGTAAATGGCTACACCTTC. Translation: CASSVQGVNGYTF.